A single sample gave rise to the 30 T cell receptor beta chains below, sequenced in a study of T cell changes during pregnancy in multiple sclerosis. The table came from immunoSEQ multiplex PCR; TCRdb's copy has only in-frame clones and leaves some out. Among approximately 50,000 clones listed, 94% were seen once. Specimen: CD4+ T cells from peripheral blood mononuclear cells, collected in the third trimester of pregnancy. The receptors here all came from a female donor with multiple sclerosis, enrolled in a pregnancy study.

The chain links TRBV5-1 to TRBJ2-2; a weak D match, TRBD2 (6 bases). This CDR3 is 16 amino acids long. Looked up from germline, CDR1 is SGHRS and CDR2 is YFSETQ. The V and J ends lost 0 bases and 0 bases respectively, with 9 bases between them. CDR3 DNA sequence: TGCGCCAGCAGCTTGGCGGGCGGGGCGAACACCGGGGAGCTGTTTTTT. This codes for CASSLAGGANTGELFF.

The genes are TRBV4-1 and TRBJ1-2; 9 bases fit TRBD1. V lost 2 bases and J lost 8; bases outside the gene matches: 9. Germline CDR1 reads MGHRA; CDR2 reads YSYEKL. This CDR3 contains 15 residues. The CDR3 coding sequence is TGCGCCAGCAGCCAACCCGGACAGGGGCCGCGCGGCTACACCTTC. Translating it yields CASSQPGQGPRGYTF.

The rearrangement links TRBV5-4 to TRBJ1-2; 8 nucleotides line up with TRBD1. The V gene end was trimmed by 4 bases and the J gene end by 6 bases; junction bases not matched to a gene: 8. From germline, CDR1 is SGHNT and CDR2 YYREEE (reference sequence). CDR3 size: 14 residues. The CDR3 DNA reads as TGTGCCAGCAGCCCGGACAGGGAGGTTCATGGCTACACCTTC. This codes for CASSPDREVHGYTF. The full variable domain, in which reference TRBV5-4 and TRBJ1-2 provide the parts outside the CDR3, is ETGVTQSPTHLIKTRGQQVTLRCSSQSGHNTVSWYQQALGQGPQFIFQYYREEENGRGNFPPRFSGLQFPNYSSELNVNALELDDSALYLCASSPDREVHGYTFGSGTRLTVV.

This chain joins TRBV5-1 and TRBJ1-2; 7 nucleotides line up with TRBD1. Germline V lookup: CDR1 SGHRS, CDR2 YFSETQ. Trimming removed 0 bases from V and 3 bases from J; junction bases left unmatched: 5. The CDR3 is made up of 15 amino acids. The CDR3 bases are TGCGCCAGCAGCTTGGCCTCAGGGGGGTACTATGGCTACACCTTC. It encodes CASSLASGGYYGYTF.

CDR3 loop: CASSRSGLAGGRPRYEQYF. DNA for the CDR3: TGTGCCAGCAGCCGGTCGGGACTAGCGGGAGGCCGACCACGCTACGAGCAGTACTTC. The chain employs TRBV7-3 and TRBJ2-7; 15 bases fit TRBD2. V lost 5 bases to trimming and J lost 3 bases; unmatched junction nucleotides: 14. Germline V gene data show CDR1 as SGHTA and CDR2 as FQGTGA. The CDR3 has 19 amino acids.

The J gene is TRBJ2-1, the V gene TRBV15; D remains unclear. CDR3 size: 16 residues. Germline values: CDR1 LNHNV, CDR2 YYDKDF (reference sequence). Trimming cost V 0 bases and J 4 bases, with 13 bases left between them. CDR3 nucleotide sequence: TGTGCCACCAGCAGAGAAGGCCTAGGCCGGTACAATGAGCAGTTCTTC. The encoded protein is CATSREGLGRYNEQFF. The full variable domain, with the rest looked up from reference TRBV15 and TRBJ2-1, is DAMVIQNPRYQVTQFGKPVTLSCSQTLNHNVMYWYQQKSSQAPKLLFHYYDKDFNNEADTPDNFQSRRPNTSFCFLDIRSPGLGDTAMYLCATSREGLGRYNEQFFGPGTRLTVL.

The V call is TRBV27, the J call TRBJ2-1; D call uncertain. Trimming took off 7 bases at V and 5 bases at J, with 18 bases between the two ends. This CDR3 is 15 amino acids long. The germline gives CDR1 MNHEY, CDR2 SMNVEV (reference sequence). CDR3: CASNPDTRSNNEQFF. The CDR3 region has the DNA TGTGCCAGCAACCCTGATACTCGGTCTAACAATGAGCAGTTCTTC.

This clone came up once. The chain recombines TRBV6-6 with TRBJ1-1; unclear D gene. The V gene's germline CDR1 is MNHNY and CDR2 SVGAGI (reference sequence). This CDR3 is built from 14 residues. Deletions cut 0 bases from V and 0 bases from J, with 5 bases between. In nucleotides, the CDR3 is TGTGCCAGCAGTTACTCGCCGGTGAACACTGAAGCTTTCTTT. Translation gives CASSYSPVNTEAFF.

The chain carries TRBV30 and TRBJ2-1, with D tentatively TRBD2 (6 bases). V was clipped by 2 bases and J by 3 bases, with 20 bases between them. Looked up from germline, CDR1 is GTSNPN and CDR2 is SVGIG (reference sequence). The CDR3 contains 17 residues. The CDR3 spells CAWSPSGRTPRYNEQFF. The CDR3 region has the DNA TGTGCCTGGAGTCCCTCTGGGAGGACCCCCCGCTACAATGAGCAGTTCTTC.

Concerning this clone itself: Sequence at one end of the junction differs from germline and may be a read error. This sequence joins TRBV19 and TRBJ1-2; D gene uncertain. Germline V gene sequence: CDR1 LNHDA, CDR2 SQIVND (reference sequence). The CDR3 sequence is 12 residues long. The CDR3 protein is CASSISVYGYTF. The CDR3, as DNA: TGTGCCAGCAGTATCTCGGTTTATGGCTACACCTTC.

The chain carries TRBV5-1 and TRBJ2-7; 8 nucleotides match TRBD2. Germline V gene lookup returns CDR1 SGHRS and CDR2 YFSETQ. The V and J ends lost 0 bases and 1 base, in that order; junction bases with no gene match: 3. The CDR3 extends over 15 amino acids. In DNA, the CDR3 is TGCGCCAGCAGCTTGGACGGGACTAGATCCTACGAGCAGTACTTC. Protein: CASSLDGTRSYEQYF.

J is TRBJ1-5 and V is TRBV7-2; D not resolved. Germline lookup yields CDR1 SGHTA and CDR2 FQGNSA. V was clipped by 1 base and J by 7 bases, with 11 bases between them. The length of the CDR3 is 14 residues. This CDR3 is CASSLGSSGQPQHF. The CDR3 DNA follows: TGTGCCAGCAGCTTAGGTTCGTCGGGACAGCCCCAGCATTTT.

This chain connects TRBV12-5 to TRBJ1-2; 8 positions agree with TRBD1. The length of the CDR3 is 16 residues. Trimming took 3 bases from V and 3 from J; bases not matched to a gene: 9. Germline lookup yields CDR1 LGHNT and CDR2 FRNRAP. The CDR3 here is CASGLGGDRLYYGYTF. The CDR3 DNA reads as TGTGCTAGTGGTTTAGGTGGGGACAGGTTATACTATGGCTACACCTTC. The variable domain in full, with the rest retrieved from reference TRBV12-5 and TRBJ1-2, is DARVTQTPRHKVTEMGQEVTMRCQPILGHNTVFWYRQTMMQGLELLAYFRNRAPLDDSGMPKDRFSAEMPDATLATLKIQPSEPRDSAVYFCASGLGGDRLYYGYTFGSGTRLTVV.

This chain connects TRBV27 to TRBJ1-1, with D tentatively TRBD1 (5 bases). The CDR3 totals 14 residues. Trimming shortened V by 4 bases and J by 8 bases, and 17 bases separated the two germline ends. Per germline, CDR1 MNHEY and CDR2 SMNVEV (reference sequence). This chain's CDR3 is CASSYWSGAGEAFF. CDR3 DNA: TGTGCCAGCAGTTACTGGTCTGGGGCAGGGGAAGCTTTCTTT.

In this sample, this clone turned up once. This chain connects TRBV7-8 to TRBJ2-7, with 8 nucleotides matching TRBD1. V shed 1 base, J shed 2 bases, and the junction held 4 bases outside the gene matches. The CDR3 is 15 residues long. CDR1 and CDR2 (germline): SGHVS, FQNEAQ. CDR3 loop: CASSLVARGPYEQYF. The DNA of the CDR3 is TGTGCCAGCAGCTTAGTCGCCAGGGGGCCCTACGAGCAGTACTTC.

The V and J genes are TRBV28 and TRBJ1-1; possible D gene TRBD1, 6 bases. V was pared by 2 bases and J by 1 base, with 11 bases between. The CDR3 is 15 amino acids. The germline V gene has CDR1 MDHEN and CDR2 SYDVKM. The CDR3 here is CASSLDGGANTEAFF. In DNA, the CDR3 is TGTGCCAGCAGTTTAGACGGGGGGGCGAACACTGAAGCTTTCTTT.

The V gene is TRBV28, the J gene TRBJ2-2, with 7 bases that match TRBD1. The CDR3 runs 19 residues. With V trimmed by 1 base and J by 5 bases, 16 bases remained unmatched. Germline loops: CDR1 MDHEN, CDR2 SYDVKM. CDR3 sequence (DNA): TGTGCCAGCAGTTTATCCTCCCGGGGAAGGGGGCGAAGGACCGGGGAGCTGTTTTTT. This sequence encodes CASSLSSRGRGRRTGELFF.

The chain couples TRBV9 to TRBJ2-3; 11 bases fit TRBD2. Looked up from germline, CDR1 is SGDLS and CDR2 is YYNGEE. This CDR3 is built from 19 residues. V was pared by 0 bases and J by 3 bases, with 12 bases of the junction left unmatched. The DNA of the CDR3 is TGTGCCAGCAGCGTAGCTGGTCCCTTAGCGGGGGGGCGTACAGATACGCAGTATTTT. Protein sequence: CASSVAGPLAGGRTDTQYF.

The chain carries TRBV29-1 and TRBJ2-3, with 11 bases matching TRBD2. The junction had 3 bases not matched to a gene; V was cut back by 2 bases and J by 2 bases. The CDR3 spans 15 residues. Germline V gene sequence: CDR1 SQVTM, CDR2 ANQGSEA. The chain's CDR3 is CSVERLAGSTDTQYF. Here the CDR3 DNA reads TGCAGCGTTGAAAGACTAGCGGGGTCCACAGATACGCAGTATTTT.

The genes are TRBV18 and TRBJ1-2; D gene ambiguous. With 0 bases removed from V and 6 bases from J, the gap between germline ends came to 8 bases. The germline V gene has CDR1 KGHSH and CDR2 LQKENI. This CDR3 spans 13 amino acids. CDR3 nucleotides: TGTGCCAGCTCACCACCCACACGGGATGGCTACACCTTC. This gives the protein CASSPPTRDGYTF.

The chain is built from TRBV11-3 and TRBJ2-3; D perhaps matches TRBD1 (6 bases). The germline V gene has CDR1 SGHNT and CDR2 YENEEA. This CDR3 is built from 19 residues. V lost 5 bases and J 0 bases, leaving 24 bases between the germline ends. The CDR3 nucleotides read TGTGCCAGCAGCATAACCCGGGACACAGAAAAAACTAGCACAGATACGCAGTATTTT. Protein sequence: CASSITRDTEKTSTDTQYF.

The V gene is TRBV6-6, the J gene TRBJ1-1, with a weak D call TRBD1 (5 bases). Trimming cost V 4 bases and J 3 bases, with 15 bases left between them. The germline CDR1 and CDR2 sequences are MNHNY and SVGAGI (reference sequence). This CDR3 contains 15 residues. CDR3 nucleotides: TGTGCCAGCAGTTTGGGCGGAGGGGAGTACACTGAAGCTTTCTTT. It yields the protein CASSLGGGEYTEAFF.

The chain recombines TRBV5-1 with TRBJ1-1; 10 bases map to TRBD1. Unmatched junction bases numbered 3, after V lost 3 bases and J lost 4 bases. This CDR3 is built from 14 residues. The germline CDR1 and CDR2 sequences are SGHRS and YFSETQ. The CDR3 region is CASSSDRGPTEAFF. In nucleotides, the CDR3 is TGCGCCAGCAGCTCTGACAGGGGGCCCACTGAAGCTTTCTTT.

CDR3 nucleotides: TGTGCCAGCAACCCGGGACAGGAAACCTACGAGCAGTACTTC. Protein sequence: CASNPGQETYEQYF. The chain is built from TRBV2 and TRBJ2-7; 8 bases match TRBD1. CDR3 length: 14 residues. The V gene's germline CDR1 is SNHLY and CDR2 FYNNEI. After removal of 7 bases from V and 2 bases from J, the junction contained 7 bases not matched to a gene.

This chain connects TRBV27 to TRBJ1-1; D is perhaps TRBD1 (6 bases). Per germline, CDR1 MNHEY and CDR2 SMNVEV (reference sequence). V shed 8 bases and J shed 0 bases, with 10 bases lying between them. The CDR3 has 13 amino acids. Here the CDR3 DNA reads TGTGCCAGCGGGGGACACCTGAACACTGAAGCTTTCTTT. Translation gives CASGGHLNTEAFF.

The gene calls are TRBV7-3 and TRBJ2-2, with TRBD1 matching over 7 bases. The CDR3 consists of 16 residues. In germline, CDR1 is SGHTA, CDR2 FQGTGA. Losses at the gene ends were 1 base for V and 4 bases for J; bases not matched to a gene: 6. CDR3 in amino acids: CASSLRGGAGTGELFF. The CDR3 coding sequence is TGTGCCAGCAGCTTAAGAGGGGGCGCGGGCACCGGGGAGCTGTTTTTT.

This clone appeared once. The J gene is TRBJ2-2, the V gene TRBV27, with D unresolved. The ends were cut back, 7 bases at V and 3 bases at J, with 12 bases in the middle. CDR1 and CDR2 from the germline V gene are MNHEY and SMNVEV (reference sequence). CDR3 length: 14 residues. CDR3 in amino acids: CASKARKDTGELFF. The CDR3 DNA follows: TGTGCCAGCAAAGCCAGGAAGGACACCGGGGAGCTGTTTTTT.

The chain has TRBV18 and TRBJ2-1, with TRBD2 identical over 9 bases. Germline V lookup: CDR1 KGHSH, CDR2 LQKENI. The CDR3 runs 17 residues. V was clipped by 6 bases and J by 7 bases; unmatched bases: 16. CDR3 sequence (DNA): TGTGCCAGCTCTCCTAAAGGCGGGGGGGCGACGGGGAATGAGCAGTTCTTC. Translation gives CASSPKGGGATGNEQFF.

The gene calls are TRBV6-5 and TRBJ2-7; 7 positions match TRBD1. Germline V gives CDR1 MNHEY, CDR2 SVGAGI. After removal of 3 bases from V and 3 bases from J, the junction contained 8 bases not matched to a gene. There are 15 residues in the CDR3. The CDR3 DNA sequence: TGTGCCAGCAGTTATACCTTAGGACAGGTCTACGAGCAGTACTTC. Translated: CASSYTLGQVYEQYF.

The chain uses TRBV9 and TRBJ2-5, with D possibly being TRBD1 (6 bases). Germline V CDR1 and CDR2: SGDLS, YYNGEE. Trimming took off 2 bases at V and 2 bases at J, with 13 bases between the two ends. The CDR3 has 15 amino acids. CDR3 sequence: CASSVQTGVQETQYF. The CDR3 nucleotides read TGTGCCAGCAGCGTCCAGACAGGAGTTCAAGAGACCCAGTACTTC.